This TCR beta chain emerged from a study of regulatory T cells in long-lasting Graves disease. Time point of the sample: newly diagnosed GD, antithyroid drugs for less than 3 months. The TCR library was made from RNA extracted from PBMCs. The CDR3 contains 15 residues. Germline lookup yields CDR1 SEHNR and CDR2 FQNEAQ (reference sequence). With 1 base removed from V and 9 bases from J, the gap between germline ends came to 13 bases. Arm-PCR of CDR3 regions and iRepertoire HTBI primers were used to build TCR beta libraries. In TCRdb, the multiplex PCR reads were re-called with MiXCR into one record per CDR3 protein. The profile shows some 400,000 distinct CDR3 sequences, about 16% of them singletons. A further study also used this sample, focusing on T cells in Graves' hyperthyroidism and ophthalmopathy.

The sequence was obtained from a young woman with Graves disease. The sample consisted of peripheral blood mononuclear cells (PBMCs), taken at new diagnosis, from a patient treated with antithyroid drugs. This sequence joins TRBV7-9 and TRBJ1-6; D is uncertain. CDR3 protein: CASSLEVGSSSPLHF. In nucleotides, the CDR3 is TGTGCCAGCAGCTTAGAAGTAGGGTCGAGTTCACCCCTCCACTTT.